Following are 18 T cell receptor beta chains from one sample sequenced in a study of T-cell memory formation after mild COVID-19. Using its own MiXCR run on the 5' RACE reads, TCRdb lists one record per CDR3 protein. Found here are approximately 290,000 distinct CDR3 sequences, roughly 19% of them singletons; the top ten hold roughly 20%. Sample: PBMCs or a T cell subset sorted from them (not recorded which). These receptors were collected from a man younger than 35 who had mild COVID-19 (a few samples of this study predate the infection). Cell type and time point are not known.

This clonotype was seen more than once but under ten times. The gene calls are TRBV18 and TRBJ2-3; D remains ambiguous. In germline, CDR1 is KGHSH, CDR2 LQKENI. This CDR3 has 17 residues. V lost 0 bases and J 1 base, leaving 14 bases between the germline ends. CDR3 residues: CASSPPGAGSGTDTQYF. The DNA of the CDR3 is TGTGCCAGCTCACCACCGGGTGCAGGATCGGGCACAGATACGCAGTATTTT.

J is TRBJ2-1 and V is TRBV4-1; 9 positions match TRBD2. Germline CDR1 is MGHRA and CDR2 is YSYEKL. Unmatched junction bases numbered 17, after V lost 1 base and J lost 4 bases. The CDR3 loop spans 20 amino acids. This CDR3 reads CASSQGRLADLLSPYNEQFF. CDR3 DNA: TGCGCCAGCAGCCAAGGCCGACTAGCGGACTTACTCTCCCCGTACAATGAGCAGTTCTTC.

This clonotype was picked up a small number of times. The CDR3 loop is CASKDRSDTQYF. The CDR3 nucleotides read TGTGCCAGCAAAGACCGATCTGATACGCAGTATTTT. J is TRBJ2-3 and V is TRBV7-6; D gene unclear. The CDR3 is made up of 12 amino acids. Germline assignment: CDR1 SGHVS and CDR2 FNYEAQ. The ends were cut back, 7 bases at V and 6 bases at J, with 11 bases in the middle. Looking up the rest from reference TRBV7-6 and TRBJ2-3 gives the full variable domain: GAGVSQSPRYKVTKRGQDVALRCDPISGHVSLYWYRQALGQGPEFLTYFNYEAQQDKSGLPNDRFSAERPEGSISTLTIQRTEQRDSAMYRCASKDRSDTQYFGPGTRLTVL.

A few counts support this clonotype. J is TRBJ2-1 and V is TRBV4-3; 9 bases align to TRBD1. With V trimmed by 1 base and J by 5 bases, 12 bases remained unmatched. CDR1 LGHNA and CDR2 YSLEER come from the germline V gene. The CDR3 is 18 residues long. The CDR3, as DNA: TGCGCCAGCAGCCAAGGTGCCGGACAGGGGCTAGGGGACAATGAGCAGTTCTTC. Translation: CASSQGAGQGLGDNEQFF.

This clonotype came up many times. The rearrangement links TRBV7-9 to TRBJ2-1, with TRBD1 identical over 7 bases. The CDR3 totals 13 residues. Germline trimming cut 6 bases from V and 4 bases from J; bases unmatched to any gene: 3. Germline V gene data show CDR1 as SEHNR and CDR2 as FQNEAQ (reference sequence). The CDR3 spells CASSSGQYNEQFF. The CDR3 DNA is TGTGCCAGCAGTTCGGGACAGTACAATGAGCAGTTCTTC. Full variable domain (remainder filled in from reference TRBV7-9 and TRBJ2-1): DTGVSQNPRHKITKRGQNVTFRCDPISEHNRLYWYRQTLGQGPEFLTYFQNEAQLEKSRLLSDRFSAERPKGSFSTLEIQRTEQGDSAMYLCASSSGQYNEQFFGPGTRLTVL.

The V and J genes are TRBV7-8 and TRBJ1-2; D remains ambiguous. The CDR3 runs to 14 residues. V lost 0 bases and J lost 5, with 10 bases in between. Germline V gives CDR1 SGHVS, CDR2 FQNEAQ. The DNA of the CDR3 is TGTGCCAGCAGCTTAGCTATAGTTAAGTATGGCTACACCTTC. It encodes CASSLAIVKYGYTF. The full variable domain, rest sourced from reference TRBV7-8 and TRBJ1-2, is GAGVSQSPRYKVAKRGQDVALRCDPISGHVSLFWYQQALGQGPEFLTYFQNEAQLDKSGLPSDRFFAERPEGSVSTLKIQRTQQEDSAVYLCASSLAIVKYGYTFGSGTRLTVV.

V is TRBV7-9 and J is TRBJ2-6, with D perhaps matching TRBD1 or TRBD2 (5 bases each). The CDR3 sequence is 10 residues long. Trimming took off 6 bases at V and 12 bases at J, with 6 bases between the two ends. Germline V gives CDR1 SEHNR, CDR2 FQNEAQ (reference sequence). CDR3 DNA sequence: TGTGCCAGCAGTGGGGGCGTCCTGACTTTC. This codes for CASSGGVLTF. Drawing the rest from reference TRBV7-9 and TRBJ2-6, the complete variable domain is DTGVSQNPRHKITKRGQNVTFRCDPISEHNRLYWYRQTLGQGPEFLTYFQNEAQLEKSRLLSDRFSAERPKGSFSTLEIQRTEQGDSAMYLCASSGGVLTFGAGSRLTVL.

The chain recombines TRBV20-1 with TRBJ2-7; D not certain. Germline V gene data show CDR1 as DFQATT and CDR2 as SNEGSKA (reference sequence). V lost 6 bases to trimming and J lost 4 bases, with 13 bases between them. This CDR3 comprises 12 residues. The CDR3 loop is CSAPRGVYEQYF. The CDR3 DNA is TGCAGTGCCCCCCGAGGAGTATACGAGCAGTACTTC.

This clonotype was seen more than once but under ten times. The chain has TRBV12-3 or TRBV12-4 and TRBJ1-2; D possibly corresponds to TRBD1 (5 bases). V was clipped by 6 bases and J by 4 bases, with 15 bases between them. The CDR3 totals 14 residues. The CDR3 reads CASSPEGVSYGYTF. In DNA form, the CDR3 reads TGTGCCAGCAGCCCCGAAGGGGTGAGCTATGGCTACACCTTC.

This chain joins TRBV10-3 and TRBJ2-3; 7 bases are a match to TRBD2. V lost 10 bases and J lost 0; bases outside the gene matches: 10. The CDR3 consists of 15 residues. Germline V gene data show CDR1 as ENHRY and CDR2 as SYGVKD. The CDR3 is CATRHTSASTDTQYF. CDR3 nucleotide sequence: TGTGCCACCAGGCATACTAGCGCCAGCACAGATACGCAGTATTTT.

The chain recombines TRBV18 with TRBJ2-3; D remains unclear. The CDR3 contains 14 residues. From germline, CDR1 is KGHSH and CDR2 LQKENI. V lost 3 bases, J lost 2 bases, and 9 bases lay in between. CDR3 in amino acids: CASSPLGNTDTQYF. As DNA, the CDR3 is TGTGCCAGCTCACCGTTGGGGAACACAGATACGCAGTATTTT.

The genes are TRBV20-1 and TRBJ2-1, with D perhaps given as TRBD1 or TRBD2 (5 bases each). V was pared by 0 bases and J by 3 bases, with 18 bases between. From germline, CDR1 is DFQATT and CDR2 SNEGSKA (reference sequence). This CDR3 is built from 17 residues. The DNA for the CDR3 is TGCAGTGCTAGAGATTCGTTGGGACGGACCCTCTACAATGAGCAGTTCTTC. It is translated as CSARDSLGRTLYNEQFF.

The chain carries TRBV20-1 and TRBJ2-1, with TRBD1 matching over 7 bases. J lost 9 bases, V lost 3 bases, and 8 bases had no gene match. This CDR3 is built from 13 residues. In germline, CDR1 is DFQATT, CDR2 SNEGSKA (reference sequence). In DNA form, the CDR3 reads TGCAGTGCTAGGGGGCAGGGGGTACCTGAGCAGTTCTTC. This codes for CSARGQGVPEQFF.

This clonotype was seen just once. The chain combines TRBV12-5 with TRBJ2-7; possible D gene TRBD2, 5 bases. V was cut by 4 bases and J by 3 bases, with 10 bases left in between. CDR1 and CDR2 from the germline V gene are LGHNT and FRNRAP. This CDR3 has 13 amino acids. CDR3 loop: CASGSGLYYEQYF. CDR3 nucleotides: TGTGCTAGTGGTTCCGGACTGTACTACGAGCAGTACTTC.

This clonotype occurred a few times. As DNA, the CDR3 is TGTGCCAGCAGTTACCTCGACGACTATGGCTACACCTTC. Amino acids: CASSYLDDYGYTF. The chain employs TRBV6-6 and TRBJ1-2; D gene uncertain. The V and J ends lost 2 bases and 3 bases respectively, with 7 bases between them. CDR3 size: 13 residues. The germline CDR1 and CDR2 sequences are MNHNY and SVGAGI (reference sequence).

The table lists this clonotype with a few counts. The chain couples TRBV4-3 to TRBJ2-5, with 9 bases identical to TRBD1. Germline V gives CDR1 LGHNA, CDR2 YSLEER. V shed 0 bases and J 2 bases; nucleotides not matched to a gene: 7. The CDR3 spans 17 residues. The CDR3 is CASSQEGDREGQETQYF. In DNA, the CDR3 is TGCGCCAGCAGCCAAGAGGGGGACAGGGAGGGTCAAGAGACCCAGTACTTC.

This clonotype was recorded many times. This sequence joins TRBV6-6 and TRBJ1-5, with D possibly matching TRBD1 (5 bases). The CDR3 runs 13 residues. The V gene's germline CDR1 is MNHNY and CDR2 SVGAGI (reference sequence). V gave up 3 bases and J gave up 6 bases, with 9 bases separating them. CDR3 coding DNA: TGTGCCAGCAGTTATCAGGGAACTCAGCCCCAGCATTTT. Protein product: CASSYQGTQPQHF.

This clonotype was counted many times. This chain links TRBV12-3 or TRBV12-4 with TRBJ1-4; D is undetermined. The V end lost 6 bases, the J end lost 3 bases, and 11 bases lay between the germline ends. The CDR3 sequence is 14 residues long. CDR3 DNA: TGTGCCAGCAGCCAAGTTCTCGCTAATGAAAAACTGTTTTTT. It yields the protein CASSQVLANEKLFF.